This T cell receptor (beta chain) was captured by sequencing in a study of shared clonotypes between healthy human individuals. Overall study: Each donor had three CD4 naive, three CD4 memory, two CD8 naive and one CD8 memory plate.

V dropped 0 bases and J dropped 3 bases, with 12 bases sitting between them. This CDR3 region has 16 residues. Germline-derived CDR1 and CDR2 are SGHNT and YYREEE (reference sequence). Over several immunoSEQ plates, each subset's genomic DNA was distributed in even portions. The data were produced by immunoSEQ multiplex PCR, yet TCRdb's version contains in-frame clones alone and is incomplete. The sample has about 1.4 million clones, roughly 95% seen once. This clone appeared a single time. The origin of this receptor is a man in his thirties or forties in good health. The chain uses TRBV5-4 and TRBJ2-2; D possibly matches TRBD1 or TRBD2 (5 bases each). The sequencing sample was made of naive CD4+ T cells sorted from blood. Subset reported: CD45RA+ positively selected. CDR3 nucleotides: TGTGCCAGCAGCTTGGCAGGGCTAGCCGACACCGGGGAGCTGTTTTTT. Protein product: CASSLAGLADTGELFF.